Shown below are 23 T cell receptor beta chains from a single sample sequenced in a study of vaccination and CD4 T cells after COVID-19. Their recognized antigens are unknown. Indicated treatment: approximately 10-day PBMC culture with coronavirus spike peptide pools or control peptides (ViraFEST assay). At the Johns Hopkins FTIC core, DNA taken from cultured CD4+ T cells was sequenced by way of the Oncomine TCR Beta short-read assay. TCRdb independently ran MiXCR on the PCR reads; one entry per CDR3 protein. Of thousands of distinct CDR3 sequences listed, about 54% are singletons. Sequencing was carried out using CD4+ T cells from blood, cultured in vitro. These TCRs come from a human donor who had recovered from COVID-19.

V usage is TRBV7-9 and J usage is TRBJ1-1; no firm D call. Germline loops: CDR1 SEHNR, CDR2 FQNEAQ (reference sequence). The CDR3 extends over 14 amino acids. V shed 5 bases and J shed 1 base, with 11 bases lying between them. The CDR3 loop is CASSLRAQNTEAFF. CDR3 in DNA: TGTGCCAGCAGCCTACGGGCCCAGAACACTGAAGCTTTCTTT.

The chain is built from TRBV27 and TRBJ2-7; D gene unclear. The CDR3 contains 12 residues. V lost 2 bases, J lost 1 base, and 3 bases lay in between. Germline loops: CDR1 MNHEY, CDR2 SMNVEV (reference sequence). CDR3 nucleotides: TGTGCCAGCAGTTTAAGGTCCTACGAGCAGTACTTC. It encodes CASSLRSYEQYF.

This clonotype was seen a few times. The chain combines TRBV19 with TRBJ1-6; no clear D. Germline V gives CDR1 LNHDA, CDR2 SQIVND (reference sequence). V shed 4 bases and J shed 8 bases, with 9 bases lying between them. This CDR3 region has 13 residues. CDR3 sequence (DNA): TGTGCCAGTAGTAAGGACGTGTATTCACCCCTCCACTTT. Translating gives CASSKDVYSPLHF. Drawing the rest from reference TRBV19 and TRBJ1-6, the complete variable domain is DGGITQSPKYLFRKEGQNVTLSCEQNLNHDAMYWYRQDPGQGLRLIYYSQIVNDFQKGDIAEGYSVSREKKESFPLTVTSAQKNPTAFYLCASSKDVYSPLHFGNGTRLTVT.

The chain employs TRBV6-5 and TRBJ1-1; no reliable D call. This CDR3 has 14 residues. Looked up from germline, CDR1 is MNHEY and CDR2 is SVGAGI. Between the trimmed V and J ends, which lost 2 bases and 1 base, there was a span of 8 bases. The CDR3 DNA reads as TGTGCCAGCAGTTACCTCTCGCGGAACACTGAAGCTTTCTTT. The encoded protein is CASSYLSRNTEAFF.

This clonotype has a handful of counts. This chain connects TRBV24-1 to TRBJ2-2, with D unresolved. From germline, CDR1 is KGHDR and CDR2 SFDVKD. This CDR3 has 15 residues. The V end lost 2 bases, the J end lost 0 bases, and 6 bases lay between the germline ends. The CDR3 DNA follows: TGTGCCACCAGTGATTGGGCCTCGAACACCGGGGAGCTGTTTTTT. Translating gives CATSDWASNTGELFF.

The V gene is TRBV5-4, the J gene TRBJ1-1; 9 bases map to TRBD1. Unmatched junction bases numbered 2, after V lost 4 bases and J lost 4 bases. This CDR3 is built from 13 residues. From germline, CDR1 is SGHNT and CDR2 YYREEE (reference sequence). The CDR3 DNA sequence: TGTGCCAGCAGCGGGACAGGGAGCACTGAAGCTTTCTTT. As protein: CASSGTGSTEAFF.

V and J are TRBV23-1 and TRBJ1-3; D remains ambiguous. TRBV23-1 has ORF status, its function being uncertain. V lost 5 bases to trimming and J lost 1 base, with 24 bases between them. The length of the CDR3 is 19 residues. The CDR3 loop reads CASSGPPDLPPVSGNTIYF. The CDR3 DNA reads as TGCGCCAGCAGTGGACCACCCGACCTCCCGCCTGTATCTGGAAACACCATATATTTT.

The chain couples TRBV19 to TRBJ1-5; D unclear. Germline V gene data show CDR1 as LNHDA and CDR2 as SQIVND (reference sequence). This CDR3 region has 12 residues. Trimming took off 4 bases at V and 2 bases at J, with 3 bases between the two ends. CDR3 sequence (DNA): TGTGCCAGTAGTAAAGGCAATCAGCCCCAGCATTTT. It codes for CASSKGNQPQHF.

This clonotype was picked up one time. The rearrangement links TRBV7-9 to TRBJ2-4; TRBD2 matches at 8 bases. Per germline, CDR1 SEHNR and CDR2 FQNEAQ (reference sequence). V gave up 1 base and J gave up 5 bases; unmatched junction bases: 22. The CDR3 has 21 residues. The CDR3 bases are TGTGCCAGCAGCTTAGTGTTCGGAGGGCTAACTAGCGGACCTAGCCAAAACATTCAGTACTTC. This encodes CASSLVFGGLTSGPSQNIQYF.

The chain is built from TRBV4-1 and TRBJ1-5; no firm D call. CDR1 and CDR2 from the germline V gene are MGHRA and YSYEKL. There are 14 residues in the CDR3. The V end was cut by 0 bases, the J end by 3 bases, with 6 bases between. CDR3 residues: CASSQDDYNQPQHF. The CDR3 DNA reads as TGCGCCAGCAGCCAAGATGATTACAATCAGCCCCAGCATTTT.

The chain links TRBV6-1 to TRBJ2-7, with 9 bases aligning to TRBD1. V trimming: 5 bases; J trimming: 5 bases; junction bases outside the gene matches: 10. The CDR3 spans 15 residues. The germline gives CDR1 MNHNS, CDR2 SASEGT. CDR3 loop: CASSQGQGMWNEQYF. The CDR3 coding sequence is TGTGCCAGCAGTCAGGGACAGGGTATGTGGAACGAGCAGTACTTC.

Note on this clonotype: The junction differs from germline at one of its ends, possibly a read error. J is TRBJ2-7 and V is TRBV2; tentative D call: TRBD1 (5 bases). The germline V gene has CDR1 SNHLY and CDR2 FYNNEI. This CDR3 comprises 14 residues. CDR3 in amino acids: CASSVATDLYEKYF. The DNA of the CDR3 is TGTGCCAGCAGTGTTGCGACAGATCTCTACGAGAAGTACTTC.

V gene TRBV5-1 combines with J gene TRBJ2-5; no clear D. From germline, CDR1 is SGHRS and CDR2 YFSETQ. The length of the CDR3 is 14 residues. Trimming cost V 1 base and J 0 bases, with 7 bases left between them. The CDR3 DNA is TGCGCCAGCAGCTTGTCTTTCAACCAAGAGACCCAGTACTTC. As protein: CASSLSFNQETQYF.

The CDR3 DNA is TGTGCCAGCAGGACCGGGGGGAGTGCCAACGAGCAGTACTTC. It specifies CASRTGGSANEQYF. The chain uses TRBV6-2 or TRBV6-3 and TRBJ2-7, with 7 nucleotides matching TRBD2. The germline V gene encodes CDR1 MNHEY and CDR2 SVGEGT. The V segment lost 6 bases and the J segment 5 bases; nucleotides outside the gene matches: 10. This CDR3 is 14 amino acids long.

The rearrangement uses TRBV2 and TRBJ2-1, with 9 bases identical to TRBD1. The trim removed 10 bases at V and 5 bases at J, leaving 9 bases unmatched. This CDR3 comprises 14 residues. CDR1 is SNHLY and CDR2 is FYNNEI in the germline V gene. CDR3 loop: CANNNRDRDNEQFF. The CDR3 DNA reads as TGTGCCAACAATAACCGGGACAGGGACAATGAGCAGTTCTTC.

V and J are TRBV7-2 and TRBJ1-1; 10 bases line up with TRBD1. The V gene end was trimmed by 3 bases and the J gene end by 6 bases; junction bases not matched to a gene: 1. From germline, CDR1 is SGHTA and CDR2 FQGNSA. The CDR3 extends over 13 amino acids. This CDR3 is CASSLDRGAEAFF. The CDR3 nucleotides are TGTGCCAGCAGCTTGGACAGGGGGGCTGAAGCTTTCTTT.

This rearrangement joins TRBV2 to TRBJ1-5; 10 bases agree with TRBD1. Germline-derived CDR1 and CDR2 are SNHLY and FYNNEI. The CDR3 is 15 amino acids. V shed 6 bases and J 6 bases; nucleotides not matched to a gene: 8. CDR3 residues: CASSGGQGGGQPQHF. CDR3 sequence (DNA): TGTGCCAGCAGCGGTGGACAGGGGGGAGGTCAGCCCCAGCATTTT.

V usage is TRBV19 and J usage is TRBJ2-3, with unresolved D. The germline CDR1 and CDR2 sequences are LNHDA and SQIVND (reference sequence). V was cut by 7 bases and J by 2 bases, with 19 bases left in between. The CDR3 consists of 16 residues. The CDR3: CASTDGTLSLTDTQYF. The CDR3 DNA follows: TGTGCCAGTACCGATGGAACCCTTTCGCTCACAGATACGCAGTATTTT.

The chain's CDR3 is CASSESLRDRESNEQFF. The CDR3 nucleotides read TGTGCCAGCAGCGAAAGCCTCCGGGACAGGGAAAGCAATGAGCAGTTCTTC. This chain links TRBV21-1 with TRBJ2-1; the D call in the table, TRBD1, was not verified against the DNA. TRBV21-1 is given as a pseudogene. This CDR3 region has 17 residues.

The chain joins TRBV20-1 to TRBJ2-7; the match to TRBD2 covers 9 bases. The CDR3 is made up of 15 amino acids. CDR1 DFQATT and CDR2 SNEGSKA come from the germline V gene (reference sequence). The V segment lost 3 bases and the J segment 9 bases; nucleotides outside the gene matches: 15. The CDR3: CSASPDRGLAARQYF. The CDR3 DNA reads TGCAGTGCTAGCCCCGATCGGGGACTAGCCGCTCGGCAGTACTTC.

This clonotype was seen a handful of times. The rearrangement joins TRBV27 to TRBJ1-5; D call uncertain. With 6 bases removed from V and 5 bases from J, the gap between germline ends came to 17 bases. CDR3 length: 15 residues. The V gene's germline CDR1 is MNHEY and CDR2 SMNVEV (reference sequence). CDR3 amino acids: CASSIGVSRDQPQHF. In nucleotides, the CDR3 is TGTGCCAGCAGCATCGGTGTCTCAAGGGATCAGCCCCAGCATTTT.

The chain carries TRBV24-1 and TRBJ1-4; a possible D gene is TRBD1 (6 bases). The CDR3 is made up of 15 amino acids. Trimming took 6 bases from V and 3 from J, leaving 13 bases between them. Germline values: CDR1 KGHDR, CDR2 SFDVKD. The CDR3 region is CATSFQGRPNEKLFF. The CDR3 DNA is TGTGCCACCAGTTTTCAGGGGAGGCCTAATGAAAAACTGTTTTTT.

This clonotype was observed a handful of times. The J gene is TRBJ2-3, the V gene TRBV7-2; D possibly corresponds to TRBD2 (6 bases). V lost 1 base and J 3 bases, leaving 11 bases between the germline ends. The CDR3 extends over 15 amino acids. The germline CDR1 and CDR2 sequences are SGHTA and FQGNSA. The CDR3 spells CASSLDRTTTDTQYF. The CDR3, as DNA: TGTGCCAGCAGCTTAGATCGGACTACAACAGATACGCAGTATTTT.